This T cell receptor (beta chain) stems from a study of T cells expressing NK-cell markers. Study in general: Repertoire data for TCR beta were derived from sorted T cells (CD3+CD56+NKG2C+, CD3+CD56+NKG2C- and CD3+CD56-NKG2C+). Study-level findings and limits: These same clonotypes (in four donors) also led the CD3+CD56-NKG2C+ fraction. In about 6 donors, dominant NKG2C+ clonotypes were about 1.0-7.0% of CD8+ T cells.

TCRdb re-called the 5' RACE reads and catalogs CDR3 proteins one per entry, DNA excluded. The specimen's table records approximately 460,000 distinct CDR3 sequences. Regarding this clonotype: Its antigen is as yet unknown.

CDR3 size: 15 residues. This sequence joins TRBV12-3 or TRBV12-4 and TRBJ2-3; TCRdb designates TRBD1, a call that cannot be tested without DNA. This TCR came from a woman between 18 and 70 years old in good health. The sample consisted of blood T cells: a sorted CD56 or NKG2C T cell subset, CD4+ or CD8+ T cells, or bulk PBMC T cells (not recorded which). CDR3 region: CASREQGARPDTQYF.